This T cell receptor beta chain was sequenced in a study of cytomegalovirus exposure and HLA in healthy donors. Per germline, CDR1 LNHDA and CDR2 SQIVND (reference sequence). The germline V and J ends were trimmed by 1 base and 1 base, with 13 bases remaining between them. The CDR3 has 16 amino acids. Amplification used 60 Vbeta primers and 13 Jbeta primers. Method: immunoSEQ multiplex PCR; TCRdb's copy keeps in-frame clones and lacks some. The profile shows more than 200,000 clones, about 70% of them singletons. This TCR was sampled from a man in his forties in good health and CMV-seropositive. The chain is built from TRBV19 and TRBJ1-1; D is undetermined. Material for sequencing was PBMCs. The CDR3 DNA reads as TGTGCCAGTAGTATAGCCCCGGGAGGAACGAACACTGAAGCTTTCTTT. Its translation: CASSIAPGGTNTEAFF. The entire variable domain, with the rest obtained from reference TRBV19 and TRBJ1-1, is as follows: DGGITQSPKYLFRKEGQNVTLSCEQNLNHDAMYWYRQDPGQGLRLIYYSQIVNDFQKGDIAEGYSVSREKKESFPLTVTSAQKNPTAFYLCASSIAPGGTNTEAFFGQGTRLTVV.